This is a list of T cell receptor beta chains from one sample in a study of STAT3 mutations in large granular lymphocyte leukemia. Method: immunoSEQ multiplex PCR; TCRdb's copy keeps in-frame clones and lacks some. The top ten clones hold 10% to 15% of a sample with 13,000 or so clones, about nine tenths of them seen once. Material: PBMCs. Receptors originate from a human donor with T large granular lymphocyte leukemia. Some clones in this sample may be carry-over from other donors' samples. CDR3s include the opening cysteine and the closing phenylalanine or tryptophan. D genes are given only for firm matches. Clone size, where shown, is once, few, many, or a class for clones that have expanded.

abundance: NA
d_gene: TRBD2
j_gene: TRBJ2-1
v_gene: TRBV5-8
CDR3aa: CASSLGTSAYNEQFF
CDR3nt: TGTGCCAGCAGCTTGGGGACTAGCGCCTACAATGAGCAGTTCTTC

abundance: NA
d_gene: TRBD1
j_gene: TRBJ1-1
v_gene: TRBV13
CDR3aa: CASSLVADRGLNTEAFF
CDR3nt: TGTGCCAGCAGCTTAGTTGCTGACAGGGGCCTAAACACTGAAGCTTTCTTT

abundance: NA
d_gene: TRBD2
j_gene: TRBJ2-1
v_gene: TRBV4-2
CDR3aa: CASSPGVAGGPYNEQFF
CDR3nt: TGTGCCAGCAGCCCCGGGGTAGCGGGAGGGCCGTACAATGAGCAGTTCTTC

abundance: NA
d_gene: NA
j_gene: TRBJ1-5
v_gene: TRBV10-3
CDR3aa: CASRGDLNQPQHF
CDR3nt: TGTGCCTCCAGGGGTGATCTGAATCAGCCCCAGCATTTT

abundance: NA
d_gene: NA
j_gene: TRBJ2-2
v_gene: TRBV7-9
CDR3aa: CASSLWPKGTGELFF
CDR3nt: TGTGCCAGCAGCTTGTGGCCGAAGGGGACCGGGGAGCTGTTTTTT

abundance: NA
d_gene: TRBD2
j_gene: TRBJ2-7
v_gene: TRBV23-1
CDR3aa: CASSQPPTSGTDYEQYF
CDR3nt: TGCGCCAGCAGTCAGCCCCCGACTAGCGGGACAGACTACGAGCAGTACTTC

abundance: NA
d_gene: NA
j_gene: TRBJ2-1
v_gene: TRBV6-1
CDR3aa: CASSELSSYNEQFF
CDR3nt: TGTGCCAGCAGTGAGCTGAGCTCCTACAATGAGCAGTTCTTC

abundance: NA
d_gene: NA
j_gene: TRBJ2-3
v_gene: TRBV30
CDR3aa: CAWSVQGTDTQYF
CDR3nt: TGTGCCTGGAGTGTACAGGGCACAGATACGCAGTATTTT

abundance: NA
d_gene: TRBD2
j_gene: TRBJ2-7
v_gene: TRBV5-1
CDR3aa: CASSFSGSYEQYF
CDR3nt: TGCGCCAGCAGTTTTAGCGGGAGCTACGAGCAGTACTTC

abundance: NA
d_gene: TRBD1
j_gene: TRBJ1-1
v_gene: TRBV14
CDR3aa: CASSQDWDSIRNTEAFF
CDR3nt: TGTGCCAGCAGCCAAGATTGGGACAGCATAAGAAACACTGAAGCTTTCTTT

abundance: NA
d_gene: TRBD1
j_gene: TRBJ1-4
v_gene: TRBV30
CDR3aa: CAWSVRQGGEKLFF
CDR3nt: TGTGCCTGGAGTGTACGACAGGGAGGTGAAAAACTGTTTTTT

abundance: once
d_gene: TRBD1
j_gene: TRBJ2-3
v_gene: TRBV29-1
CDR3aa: CSVGQGIDTQYF
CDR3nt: TGCAGCGTTGGACAGGGGATAGATACGCAGTATTTT

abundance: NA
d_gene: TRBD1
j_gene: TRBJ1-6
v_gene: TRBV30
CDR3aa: CAWSAGTGVNSPLHF
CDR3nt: TGTGCCTGGAGTGCAGGGACAGGGGTGAATTCACCCCTCCACTTT

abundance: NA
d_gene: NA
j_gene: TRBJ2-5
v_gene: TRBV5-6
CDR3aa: CASSFIGEVNQETQYF
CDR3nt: TGTGCCAGCAGCTTTATTGGAGAGGTAAACCAAGAGACCCAGTACTTC

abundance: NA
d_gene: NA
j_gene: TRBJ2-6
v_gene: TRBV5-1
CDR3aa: CASSPRRDSGANVLTF
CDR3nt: TGCGCCAGCAGCCCCCGGCGGGACTCTGGGGCCAACGTCCTGACTTTC

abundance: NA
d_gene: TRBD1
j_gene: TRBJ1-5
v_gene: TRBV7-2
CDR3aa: CASSQRTGSNQPQHF
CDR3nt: TGTGCCAGCAGCCAGAGGACAGGGAGCAATCAGCCCCAGCATTTT

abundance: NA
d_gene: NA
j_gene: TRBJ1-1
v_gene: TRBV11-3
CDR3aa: CASSPQGVGSTEAFF
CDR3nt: TGTGCCAGCAGCCCGCAAGGGGTGGGGAGCACTGAAGCTTTCTTT

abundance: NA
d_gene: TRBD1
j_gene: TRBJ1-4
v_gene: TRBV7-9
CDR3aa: CASSLGQGRNEKLFF
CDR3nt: TGTGCCAGCAGCTTAGGACAGGGGAGGAATGAAAAACTGTTTTTT

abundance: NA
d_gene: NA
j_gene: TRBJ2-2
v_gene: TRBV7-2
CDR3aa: CASSLAAAPGLFF
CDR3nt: TGTGCCAGCAGCTTAGCGGCAGCCCCGGGCCTGTTTTTT

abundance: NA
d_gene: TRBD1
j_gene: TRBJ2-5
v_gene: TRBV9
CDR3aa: CASSTRTGWQETQYF
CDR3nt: TGTGCCAGCAGCACCCGGACAGGATGGCAAGAGACCCAGTACTTC

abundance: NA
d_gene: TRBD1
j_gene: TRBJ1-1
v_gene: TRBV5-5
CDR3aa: CASSLADQGARGEAFF
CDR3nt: TGTGCCAGCAGCTTGGCAGATCAGGGGGCGAGGGGTGAAGCTTTCTTT

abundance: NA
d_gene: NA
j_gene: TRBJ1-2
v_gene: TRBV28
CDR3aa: CASSLYAGTNYGYTF
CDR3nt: TGTGCCAGCAGTTTATACGCAGGGACCAACTATGGCTACACCTTC

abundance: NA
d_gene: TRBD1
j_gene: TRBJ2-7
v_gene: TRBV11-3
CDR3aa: CASSLGGDRPFSEQYF
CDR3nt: TGTGCCAGCAGCCTAGGTGGGGACAGGCCCTTCTCCGAGCAGTACTTC

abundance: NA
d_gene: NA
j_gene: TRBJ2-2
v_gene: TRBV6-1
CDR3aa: CASGIRGRNTGELFF
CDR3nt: TGTGCCAGCGGGATTAGGGGGAGAAACACCGGGGAGCTGTTTTTT

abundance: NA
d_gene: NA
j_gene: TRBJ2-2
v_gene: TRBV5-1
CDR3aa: CASSFRGNTGELFF
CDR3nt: TGCGCCAGCAGCTTCAGGGGGAACACCGGGGAGCTGTTTTTT

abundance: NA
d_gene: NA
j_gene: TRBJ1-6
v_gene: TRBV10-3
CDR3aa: CATRDVSSPLHF
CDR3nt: TGTGCCACCCGGGACGTCAGTTCACCCCTCCACTTT

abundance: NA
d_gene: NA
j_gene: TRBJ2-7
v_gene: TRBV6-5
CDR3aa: CASSPTGYEQYF
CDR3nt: TGTGCCAGCAGCCCCACCGGGTACGAGCAGTACTTC

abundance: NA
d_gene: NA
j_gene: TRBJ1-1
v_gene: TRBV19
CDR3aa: CASSIDGTRDTEAFF
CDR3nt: TGTGCCAGTAGTATAGACGGGACACGGGACACTGAAGCTTTCTTT

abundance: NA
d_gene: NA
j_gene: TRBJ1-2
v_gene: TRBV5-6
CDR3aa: CASSLSTGFYGYTF
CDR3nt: TGTGCCAGCAGCTTGAGTACAGGCTTCTATGGCTACACCTTC

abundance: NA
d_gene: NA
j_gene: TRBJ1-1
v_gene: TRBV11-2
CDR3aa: CASSWGQGHTEAFF
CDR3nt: TGTGCCAGCAGCTGGGGGCAGGGGCACACTGAAGCTTTCTTT

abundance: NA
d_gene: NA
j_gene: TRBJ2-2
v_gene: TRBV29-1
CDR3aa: CSFRQGANTGELFF
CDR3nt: TGCAGCTTTCGGCAGGGTGCGAACACCGGGGAGCTGTTTTTT

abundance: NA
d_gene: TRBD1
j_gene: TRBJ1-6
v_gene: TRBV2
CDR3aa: CASSEAGTGVSPLHF
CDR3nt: TGTGCCAGCAGTGAAGCGGGGACAGGGGTATCACCCCTCCACTTT

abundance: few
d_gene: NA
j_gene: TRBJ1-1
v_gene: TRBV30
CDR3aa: CAWSALQVNTEAFF
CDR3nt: TGTGCCTGGAGTGCCCTACAAGTGAACACTGAAGCTTTCTTT

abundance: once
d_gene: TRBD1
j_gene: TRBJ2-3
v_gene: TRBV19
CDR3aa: CASRAGTGSRDTQYF
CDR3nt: TGTGCCAGTAGAGCCGGGACAGGGTCGAGAGATACGCAGTATTTT

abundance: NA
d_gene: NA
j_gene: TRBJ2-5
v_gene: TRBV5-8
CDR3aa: CASSHTGQETQYF
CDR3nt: TGTGCCAGCAGCCACACAGGCCAAGAGACCCAGTACTTC

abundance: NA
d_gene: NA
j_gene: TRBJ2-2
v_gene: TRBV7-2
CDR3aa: CASSLWRGNTGELFF
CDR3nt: TGTGCCAGCAGCTTATGGCGGGGGAACACCGGGGAGCTGTTTTTT

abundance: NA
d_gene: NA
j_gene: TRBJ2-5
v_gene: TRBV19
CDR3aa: CASSIEVDSQETQYF
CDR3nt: TGTGCCAGTAGTATAGAAGTAGACAGTCAAGAGACCCAGTACTTC

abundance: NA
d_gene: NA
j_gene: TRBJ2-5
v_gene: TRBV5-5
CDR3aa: CASSLGVSETQYF
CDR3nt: TGTGCCAGCAGCCTAGGGGTTTCAGAGACCCAGTACTTC

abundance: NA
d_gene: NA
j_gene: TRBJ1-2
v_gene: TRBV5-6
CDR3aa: CASSSLRADSGYTF
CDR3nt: TGTGCCAGCAGCTCACTTCGGGCGGACTCTGGCTACACCTTC

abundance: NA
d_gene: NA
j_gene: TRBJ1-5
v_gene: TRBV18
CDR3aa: CASSPNRSNQPQHF
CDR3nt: TGTGCCAGCTCACCAAACAGGAGCAATCAGCCCCAGCATTTT

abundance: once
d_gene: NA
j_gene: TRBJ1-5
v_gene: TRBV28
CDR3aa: CASSLWGGSQPQHF
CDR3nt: TGTGCCAGCAGTTTATGGGGAGGGAGCCAGCCCCAGCATTTT

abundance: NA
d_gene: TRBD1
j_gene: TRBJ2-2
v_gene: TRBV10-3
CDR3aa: CATKGQGDTGELFF
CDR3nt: TGTGCCACTAAGGGACAGGGGGACACCGGGGAGCTGTTTTTT

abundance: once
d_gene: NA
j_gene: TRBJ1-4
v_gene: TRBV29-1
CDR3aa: CSGQISNEKLFF
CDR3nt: TGCAGCGGCCAGATTTCTAATGAAAAACTGTTTTTT

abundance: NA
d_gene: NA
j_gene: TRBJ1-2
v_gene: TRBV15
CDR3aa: CATSRAGNYGYTF
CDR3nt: TGTGCCACCAGCAGAGCCGGGAACTATGGCTACACCTTC

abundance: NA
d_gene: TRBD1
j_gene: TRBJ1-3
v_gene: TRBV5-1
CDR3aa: CASSLTEGTGTSGNTIYF
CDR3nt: TGCGCCAGCAGCTTGACGGAGGGGACAGGGACATCTGGAAACACCATATATTTT

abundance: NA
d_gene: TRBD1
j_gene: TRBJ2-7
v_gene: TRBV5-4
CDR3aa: CASSRTGYEQYF
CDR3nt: TGTGCCAGCAGCCGGACAGGTTACGAGCAGTACTTC

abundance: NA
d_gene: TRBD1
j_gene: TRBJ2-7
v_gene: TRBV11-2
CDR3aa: CASSLTGVGEQYF
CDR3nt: TGTGCCAGCAGCTTAACAGGGGTAGGCGAGCAGTACTTC

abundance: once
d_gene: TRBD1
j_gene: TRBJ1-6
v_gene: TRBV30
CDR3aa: CAWQLQGINSPLHF
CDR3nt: TGTGCCTGGCAGTTACAGGGGATCAATTCACCCCTCCACTTT

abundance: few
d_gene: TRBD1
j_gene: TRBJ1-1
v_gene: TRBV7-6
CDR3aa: CASSPWDRGTEAFF
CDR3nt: TGTGCCAGCAGCCCCTGGGACAGAGGAACTGAAGCTTTCTTT

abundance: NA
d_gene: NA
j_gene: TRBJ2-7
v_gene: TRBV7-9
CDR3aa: CASSLVGKTYEQYF
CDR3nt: TGTGCCAGCAGCTTAGTGGGGAAAACCTACGAGCAGTACTTC

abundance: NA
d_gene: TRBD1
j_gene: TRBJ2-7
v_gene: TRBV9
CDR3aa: CASSPRGQEHYEQYF
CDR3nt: TGTGCCAGCAGCCCCCGGGGACAGGAGCACTACGAGCAGTACTTC

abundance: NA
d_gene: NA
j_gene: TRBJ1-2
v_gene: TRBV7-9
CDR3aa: CASSLTQGGGYTF
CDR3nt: TGTGCCAGCAGCTTAACGCAGGGTGGGGGCTACACCTTC

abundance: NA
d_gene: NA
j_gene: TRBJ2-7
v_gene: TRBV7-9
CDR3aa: CASSLLLGRGSYEQYF
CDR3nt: TGTGCCAGCAGCTTACTTCTGGGCAGGGGTTCCTACGAGCAGTACTTC